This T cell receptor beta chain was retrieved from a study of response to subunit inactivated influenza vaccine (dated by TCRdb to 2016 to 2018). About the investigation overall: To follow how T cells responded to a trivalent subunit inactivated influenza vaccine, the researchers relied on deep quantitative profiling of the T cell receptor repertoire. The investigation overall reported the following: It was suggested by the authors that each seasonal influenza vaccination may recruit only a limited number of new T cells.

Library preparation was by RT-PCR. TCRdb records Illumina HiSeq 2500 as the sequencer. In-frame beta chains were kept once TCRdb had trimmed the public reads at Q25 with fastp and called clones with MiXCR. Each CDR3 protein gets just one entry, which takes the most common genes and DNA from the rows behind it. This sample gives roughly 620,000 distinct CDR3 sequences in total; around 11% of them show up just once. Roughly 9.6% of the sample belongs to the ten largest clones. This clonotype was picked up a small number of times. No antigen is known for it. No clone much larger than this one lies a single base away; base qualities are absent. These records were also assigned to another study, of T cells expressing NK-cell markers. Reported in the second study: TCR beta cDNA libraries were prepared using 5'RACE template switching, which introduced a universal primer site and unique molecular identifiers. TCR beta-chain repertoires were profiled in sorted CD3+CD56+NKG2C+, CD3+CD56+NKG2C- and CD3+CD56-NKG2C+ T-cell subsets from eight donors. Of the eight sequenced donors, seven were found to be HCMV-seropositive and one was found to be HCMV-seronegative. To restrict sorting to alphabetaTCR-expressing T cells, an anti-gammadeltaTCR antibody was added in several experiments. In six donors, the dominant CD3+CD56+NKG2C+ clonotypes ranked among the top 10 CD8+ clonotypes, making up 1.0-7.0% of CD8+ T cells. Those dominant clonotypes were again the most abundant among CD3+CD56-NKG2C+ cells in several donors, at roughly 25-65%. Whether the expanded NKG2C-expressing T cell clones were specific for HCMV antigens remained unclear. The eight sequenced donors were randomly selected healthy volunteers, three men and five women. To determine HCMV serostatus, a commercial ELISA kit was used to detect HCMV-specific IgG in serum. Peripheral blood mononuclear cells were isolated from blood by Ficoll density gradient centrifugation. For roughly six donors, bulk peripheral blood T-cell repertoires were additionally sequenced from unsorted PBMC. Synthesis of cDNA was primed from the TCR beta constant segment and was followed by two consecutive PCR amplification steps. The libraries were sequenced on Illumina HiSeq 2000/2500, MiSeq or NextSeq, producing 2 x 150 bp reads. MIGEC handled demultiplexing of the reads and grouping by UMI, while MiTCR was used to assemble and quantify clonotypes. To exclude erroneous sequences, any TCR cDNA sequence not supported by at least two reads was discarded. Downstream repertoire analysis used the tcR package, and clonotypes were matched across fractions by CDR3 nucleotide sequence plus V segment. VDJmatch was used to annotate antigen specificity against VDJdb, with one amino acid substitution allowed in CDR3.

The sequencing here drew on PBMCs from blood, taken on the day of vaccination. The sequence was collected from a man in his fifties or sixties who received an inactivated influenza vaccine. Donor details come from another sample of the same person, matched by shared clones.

Here is the DNA: TGTGCCATCAGTGCGACAGCGAACTCCTACGAGCAGTACTTC. Its translation is CAISATANSYEQYF. The chain couples TRBV10-3 to TRBJ2-7; TRBD1 is a possible D gene, resting on 5 matching bases. From the germline V gene, CDR1 is ENHRY and CDR2 is SYGVKD. Trimming takes 4 bases from V and 0 bases from J, and the germline ends sit 10 bases apart. The CDR3 holds 14 amino acids from the cysteine to the phenylalanine. The entry retains the CDR3 DNA only, 42 bases that are in frame from base 1.